The clone carrying this T cell receptor beta chain occurred a few times. Its antigen is as yet unknown. Time point described: persistent/refractory GD, antithyroid drugs over 5 years with positive TRAb. PBMC-extracted RNA yielded the TCR library. J lost 2 bases, V lost 8 bases, and 6 bases had no gene match. The CDR3 consists of 13 residues. Germline lookup yields CDR1 SGHAT and CDR2 FQDESV (reference sequence). This sample is part of a study of regulatory T cells in long-lasting Graves disease. Construction of the TCR beta libraries employed iRepertoire HTBI primers in conjunction with Arm-PCR of CDR3 regions. TCRdb fed the multiplex PCR reads into MiXCR, producing one record per CDR3 protein. The data contain roughly 400,000 distinct CDR3 sequences, 20% to 25% of them singletons. Broader study findings: Only a small sample size was used, which may have cut accuracy.

The chain joins TRBV11-1 to TRBJ2-7, with TRBD2 identical over 7 bases. The clonotype was recovered from a female donor with Graves disease. The sequenced sample was peripheral blood mononuclear cells (PBMCs), obtained when the disease was refractory, from a patient treated with antithyroid drugs. CDR3 protein: CASGRGRTYEQYF. In DNA, the CDR3 is TGTGCCAGCGGGCGGGGGAGGACCTACGAGCAGTACTTC. Full variable domain (missing parts from reference TRBV11-1 and TRBJ2-7): EAEVAQSPRYKITEKSQAVAFWCDPISGHATLYWYRQILGQGPELLVQFQDESVVDDSQLPKDRFSAERLKGVDSTLKIQPAELGDSAMYLCASGRGRTYEQYFGPGTRLTVT.